This TCR beta chain derives from a study of STAT5B mutations in CD4+ large granular lymphocyte leukemia. Profiling relied on immunoSEQ multiplex PCR, and the TCRdb table lists in-frame clones only, not all of them. The data show about 30,000 clones, approximately 80% seen once. V lost 7 bases to trimming and J lost 4 bases, with 11 bases between them. Germline CDR1 MNHEY, CDR2 SVGAGI. The CDR3 extends over 13 amino acids. This chain uses TRBV6-5 with TRBJ2-1; D remains ambiguous. The specimen was CD4+ T cells from blood buffy coats. The receptor was isolated from a human donor in good health. In DNA form, the CDR3 reads TGTGCCAGCACCTACGGGCGGTACAATGAGCAGTTCTTC. Translated: CASTYGRYNEQFF.